A selection of T cell receptor beta chains follows, all from one sample in a study of blood T cells in healthy people across ages. In TCRdb, the 5' RACE reads were re-called with MiXCR into one record per CDR3 protein. The sample includes roughly 1.9 million distinct CDR3 sequences, about two fifths seen only once; the top ten take 23%. Input material: blood. The receptors were sampled from a human donor in good health. Both conserved end residues are part of each CDR3. A D gene is named only where the DNA matches it firmly. Size values are once, few and many counts, or a class for expanded clones, and some rows have none.

v_call	j_call	clone_size	d_call	cdr3_nt	cdr3_aa
TRBV20-1	TRBJ1-1	-	-	TGCAGTGCTAGACGGGGGCCGCTAGAAGCTTTCTTT	CSARRGPLEAFF
TRBV4-3	TRBJ2-2	-	-	TGCGCCAGCAGCCAATCAGGGTACGGGGAGCTGTTTTTT	CASSQSGYGELFF
TRBV20-1	TRBJ1-1	-	-	TGCAGTGTTTATGTGGGGGGGAACACTGAAGCTTTCTTT	CSVYVGGNTEAFF
TRBV7-9	TRBJ2-7	many	-	TGTGCCAGCAGCTTCCAGGACGACCCGGGATACGAGCAGTACTTC	CASSFQDDPGYEQYF
TRBV7-2	TRBJ2-7	many	-	TGTGCCAGCAGCTTAGGCGAGGGGGGGCTAAGCGAGCAGTACTTC	CASSLGEGGLSEQYF
TRBV10-3	TRBJ2-1	-	-	TGTGCCATCGCGGGACAGTGGGGCAATGAGCAGTTCTTC	CAIAGQWGNEQFF
TRBV7-3	TRBJ2-3	-	-	TGTGCCAGCAGCTTGACAGAAGAAGATACGCAGTATTTT	CASSLTEEDTQYF
TRBV12-3/TRBV12-4	TRBJ2-1	-	TRBD1	TGTGCCAGCAGTTTAGGGGGACAGGGGGTATACAATGAGCAGTTCTTC	CASSLGGQGVYNEQFF
TRBV7-2	TRBJ2-6	-	TRBD1	TGTGCCAGCAGTCGGGACAGGGGGGTCGGGGCCAACGTCCGGACTTTC	CASSRDRGVGANVRTF
TRBV2	TRBJ2-1	-	TRBD1	TGTGCCAGCAGCGCGGACAGGGGAGGCAATGAGCAGTTCTTC	CASSADRGGNEQFF
TRBV25-1	TRBJ1-4	-	-	TGTGCCAGCAGTGAAGGGAAGAAGGCAACTAATGAAAAACTGTTTTTT	CASSEGKKATNEKLFF
TRBV7-2	TRBJ1-2	-	-	TGTGCCAGCACCCGGGAGAGGGGGGATAACTATGGCTACACCTTC	CASTRERGDNYGYTF
TRBV9	TRBJ2-3	-	-	TGTGCCAGCAGCCCCCTAGGCCGGGGAAGCACAGATACGCAGTATTTT	CASSPLGRGSTDTQYF
TRBV9	TRBJ2-1	few	TRBD2	TGTGCCAGCAGCGTAGTCAGCGGGGGGACCCCGAGCTCCTACAATGAGCAGTTCTTC	CASSVVSGGTPSSYNEQFF
TRBV7-2	TRBJ2-5	few	TRBD2	TGTGCCAGCAGCTTAATTGTAGGGACTAGCGGGGGAGAGACCCAGTACTTC	CASSLIVGTSGGETQYF
TRBV4-2	TRBJ2-5	-	-	TGTGCCGGCAGCCAGCGGTTGGGTCCCGAGACCCAGTACTTC	CAGSQRLGPETQYF
TRBV7-9	TRBJ2-2	-	-	TGTACCAGCAGCTTAGGCGGGGGCCTTAACACCGGGGAGCTGTTTTTT	CTSSLGGGLNTGELFF
TRBV7-2	TRBJ2-3	-	TRBD2	TGTGCCAGCAGCTTAGTGTTACTAGCGGAGAGCACAGATACGCAGTATTTT	CASSLVLLAESTDTQYF
TRBV7-3	TRBJ2-3	-	-	TGTGCCAGCAGCTCCGGCGGATCAGCTACGCAGTATTTT	CASSSGGSATQYF
TRBV20-1	TRBJ2-1	-	-	TGCAGTGCTAGAGTCCCCACAGGCAATGAGCAGTTCTTC	CSARVPTGNEQFF
TRBV20-1	TRBJ2-7	-	TRBD1	TGCAGTGCTAGGGATTTGGGACAGGGGGACCACGAGCAGTACTTC	CSARDLGQGDHEQYF
TRBV7-2	TRBJ1-3	few	-	TGTGCCAGCAGCTTATTGGGGCGCTCTGGAAACACCATATATTTT	CASSLLGRSGNTIYF
TRBV29-1	TRBJ1-4	few	-	TGCAGCGCCCAAGGGAGTAGGGATGAAAAACTGTTTTTT	CSAQGSRDEKLFF
TRBV27	TRBJ2-7	-	-	TGTGCCAGCAGGGGGCTTAGCACCTGCGAGCAGTACTTC	CASRGLSTCEQYF
TRBV4-1	TRBJ2-3	few	-	TGCGCCAGCAGCCACTTCAGCGGAACAGATACGCAGTATTTT	CASSHFSGTDTQYF
TRBV18	TRBJ1-5	-	-	TGTGCCAGCTCACCTTCATCGGCTATCAGACAGCCCCAGCATTTT	CASSPSSAIRQPQHF
TRBV25-1	TRBJ1-2	-	TRBD1	TGTGCCAGCAGTGCACTCGGGACAGGGGGCGGCTATGGCTACACCTTC	CASSALGTGGGYGYTF
TRBV4-1	TRBJ1-5	-	-	TGCGCCAGCAGCCGAGAATCTCAGGTAGATCAGCCCCAGCATTTT	CASSRESQVDQPQHF
TRBV4-3	TRBJ2-5	-	TRBD1	TGCGCCAGCAGCCAAGAGGGACAGGGTTGGGAAGAGACCCAGTACTTC	CASSQEGQGWEETQYF
TRBV5-1	TRBJ2-2	few	-	TGCGCCAGCAGCTTGACGGGGTTAGGAACCGGGGAGCTGTTTTTT	CASSLTGLGTGELFF
TRBV15	TRBJ1-5	-	-	TGTGCCACCAGCAGAGATCCTGGTAGCAATCAGCCCCAGCATTTT	CATSRDPGSNQPQHF
TRBV9	TRBJ1-6	-	-	TGTGCCAGCAGCGGAAATCAGGGGATTCCACCCCCCCACTTT	CASSGNQGIPPPHF
TRBV7-8	TRBJ1-2	few	TRBD1	TGTGCCAGCTCCCCTAGGGGGCCCTATGGCTACACCTTC	CASSPRGPYGYTF
TRBV10-3	TRBJ2-3	-	TRBD1	TGTGCCATCAGGCCGGGACAGGGTACAGATACGCAGTATTTT	CAIRPGQGTDTQYF
TRBV7-8	TRBJ1-3	-	-	TGTGCCAGCAGCTTAAGCGGTCTTGACCTTGGAAACACCATATATTTT	CASSLSGLDLGNTIYF
TRBV11-1	TRBJ2-1	few	-	TGTGCCAGCAGCTTCTCAAAGGTGATGTACAATGAGCAGTTCTTC	CASSFSKVMYNEQFF
TRBV2	TRBJ1-2	few	-	TGTGCCAGCAGTGAAGATCATAACTATGGCTACACCTTC	CASSEDHNYGYTF
TRBV20-1	TRBJ2-7	few	TRBD2	TGCAGCGGGGCTAGCGGTACCTACGAGCAGTACTTC	CSGASGTYEQYF
TRBV28	TRBJ1-2	few	TRBD1	TGTGCCAGCACCCTGAAACCGGGACAGGGGGGCTACACCTTC	CASTLKPGQGGYTF
TRBV5-1	TRBJ1-5	-	TRBD1	TGCGCCAGCAGCTCGCTATGGGACAGCAGTCAGCCCCAGCATTTT	CASSSLWDSSQPQHF
TRBV14	TRBJ1-4	-	-	TGTGCCAGCAGCCCGCTCTTCGGGGGAGTTCGGGAGGATGAAAAACTGTTTTTT	CASSPLFGGVREDEKLFF
TRBV12-3/TRBV12-4	TRBJ1-2	-	TRBD1	TGTGCCAGCAGTTTAGATGGCAGGGGGTCGGATGGCTACACCTTC	CASSLDGRGSDGYTF
TRBV9	TRBJ2-7	few	-	TGTGCCAGCAGCGTAGCTTACGGCTCCTACGAGCAGTACTTC	CASSVAYGSYEQYF
TRBV5-6	TRBJ2-5	few	-	TGTGCCAGCAGCTTGATGTCAGGAGATCAAGAGACCCAGTACTTC	CASSLMSGDQETQYF
TRBV3-1	TRBJ2-5	-	-	TGTGCCAGCAGCCAAGATCTGGCAGTTCGGGAGACCCAGTACTTC	CASSQDLAVRETQYF
TRBV10-3	TRBJ2-5	-	-	TGTGCCATCAGTGAGTTTACGGTGTTTGAGGAGACCCAGTACTTC	CAISEFTVFEETQYF
TRBV5-1	TRBJ1-2	once	-	TGCGCCAGCAGCTTGAGGACATTCCCAGAGGATGGCTACACCTTC	CASSLRTFPEDGYTF
TRBV20-1	TRBJ2-7	-	-	TGCAGTCCCACCGAAGGGGGTTCCGAGCAGTACTTC	CSPTEGGSEQYF
TRBV7-9	TRBJ1-6	many	-	TGTGCCAGCAGCTTGGGCTCCTATAATTCACCCCTCCACTTT	CASSLGSYNSPLHF
TRBV6-1	TRBJ1-2	-	-	TGTGCCAGCAGGAGGGACAATTTAGATGGCTACACCTTC	CASRRDNLDGYTF
TRBV19	TRBJ1-5	few	-	TGTGCCAGTAGTACGACAGTAGGAAATCAGCCCCAGCATTTT	CASSTTVGNQPQHF
TRBV7-2	TRBJ2-7	-	-	TGTGCCAGCAGCTTATCCGCAGGGAACACCTACGAGCAGTACTTC	CASSLSAGNTYEQYF
TRBV29-1	TRBJ2-1	few	-	TGCAGCGTTGAAGATCGGGGGTCCACCTACAATGAGCAGTTCTTC	CSVEDRGSTYNEQFF
TRBV28	TRBJ1-5	-	-	TGTGCCGTGGCGGGGAATCAGCCCCAGCATTTT	CAVAGNQPQHF
TRBV7-9	TRBJ1-2	few	-	TGTGCCAGCAGCTTAGAGATAGGCAGGGCTAACTATGGCTACACCTTC	CASSLEIGRANYGYTF
TRBV29-1	TRBJ2-1	few	TRBD2	TGCAGCGTTTCGGCTAGCGGTGGGTCTGAGCAGTTCTTC	CSVSASGGSEQFF